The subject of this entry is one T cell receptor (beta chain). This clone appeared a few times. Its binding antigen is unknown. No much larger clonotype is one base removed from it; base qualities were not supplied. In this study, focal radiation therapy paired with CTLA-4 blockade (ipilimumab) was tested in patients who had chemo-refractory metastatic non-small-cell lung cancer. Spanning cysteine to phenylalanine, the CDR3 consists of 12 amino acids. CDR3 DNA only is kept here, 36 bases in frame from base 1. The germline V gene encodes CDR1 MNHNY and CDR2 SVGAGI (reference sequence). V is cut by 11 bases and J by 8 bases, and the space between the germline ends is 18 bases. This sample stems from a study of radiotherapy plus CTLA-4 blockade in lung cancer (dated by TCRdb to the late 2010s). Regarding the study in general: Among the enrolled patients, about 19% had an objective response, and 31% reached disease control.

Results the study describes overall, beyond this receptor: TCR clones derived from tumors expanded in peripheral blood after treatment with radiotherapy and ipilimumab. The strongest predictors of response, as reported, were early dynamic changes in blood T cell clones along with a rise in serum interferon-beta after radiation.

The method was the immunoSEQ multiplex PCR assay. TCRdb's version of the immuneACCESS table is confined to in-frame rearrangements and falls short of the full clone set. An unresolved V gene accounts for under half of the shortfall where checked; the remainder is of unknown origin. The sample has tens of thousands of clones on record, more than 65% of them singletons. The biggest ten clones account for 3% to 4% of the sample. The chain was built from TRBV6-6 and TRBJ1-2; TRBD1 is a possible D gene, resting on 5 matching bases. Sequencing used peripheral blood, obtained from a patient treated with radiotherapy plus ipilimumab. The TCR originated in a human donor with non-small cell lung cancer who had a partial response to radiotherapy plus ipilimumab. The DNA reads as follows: TGTGCCGGGGGGGGACCGGCGGAAGGCTACACCTTC. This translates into CAGGGPAEGYTF.